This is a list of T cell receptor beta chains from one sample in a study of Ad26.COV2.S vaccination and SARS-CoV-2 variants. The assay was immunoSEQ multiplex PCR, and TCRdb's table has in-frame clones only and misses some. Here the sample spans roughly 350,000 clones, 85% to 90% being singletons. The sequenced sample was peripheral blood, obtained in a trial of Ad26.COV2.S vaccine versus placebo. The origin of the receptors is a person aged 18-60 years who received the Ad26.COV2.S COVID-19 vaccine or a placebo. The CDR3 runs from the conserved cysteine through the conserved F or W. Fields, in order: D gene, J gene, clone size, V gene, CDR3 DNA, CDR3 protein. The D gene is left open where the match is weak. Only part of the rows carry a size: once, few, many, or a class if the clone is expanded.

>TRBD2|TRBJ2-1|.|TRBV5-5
TGTGCCAGCAGCTTGAGCGGGACTAGCGGGCCCTACAATGAGCAGTTCTTC
CASSLSGTSGPYNEQFF
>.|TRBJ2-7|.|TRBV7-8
TGTGCCAGCAGCCCCAAGACTGGAGCTGGCTACGAGCAGTACTTC
CASSPKTGAGYEQYF
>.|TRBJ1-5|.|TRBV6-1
TGTGCCAGCAGTGAAGCGGGGGGGTTGGGTCAGCCCCAGCATTTT
CASSEAGGLGQPQHF
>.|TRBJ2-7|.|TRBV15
TGTGCCACCAGCAGAGTCAGAGCAGGGGGGAACGAGCAGTACTTC
CATSRVRAGGNEQYF
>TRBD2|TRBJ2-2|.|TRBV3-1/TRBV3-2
TGTGCCAGCAGCCATAAGATTTTAGCGGGTACCAACACCGGGGAGCTGTTTTTT
CASSHKILAGTNTGELFF
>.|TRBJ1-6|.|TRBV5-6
TGTGCCAGCAGCTTGGTCACCGCCGGTTCACCCCTCCACTTT
CASSLVTAGSPLHF
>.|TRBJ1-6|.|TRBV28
TGTGCCAGCACCACCGGGGGGAGCCCCCTCCACTTT
CASTTGGSPLHF
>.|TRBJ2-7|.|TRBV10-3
TGTGCCATCAGTGAGTTGGACAACTCCTACGAGCAGTACTTC
CAISELDNSYEQYF
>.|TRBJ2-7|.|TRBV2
TGTGCCAGCAGCGAGACCTACGAGCAGTACTTC
CASSETYEQYF
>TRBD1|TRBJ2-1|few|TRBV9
TGTGCCAGCAGCGTAGCTGGACAGGCTAACAATGAGCAGTTCTTC
CASSVAGQANNEQFF
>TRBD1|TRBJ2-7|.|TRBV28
TGTGCCACCATCACCCAAGGACAGGGGGGCGAGCAGTACTTC
CATITQGQGGEQYF
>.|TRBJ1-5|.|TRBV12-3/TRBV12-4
TGTGCCAGCAGTTTAAGGTCGGATCAGCCCCAGCATTTT
CASSLRSDQPQHF
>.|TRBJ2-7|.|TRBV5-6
TGTGCCAGCAGCTTCCGACAGGAAATTGAGCAGTACTTC
CASSFRQEIEQYF
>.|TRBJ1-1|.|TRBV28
TGTGCCAGCAGTTCACCGGGACGGCTGCACACTGAAGCTTTCTTT
CASSSPGRLHTEAFF
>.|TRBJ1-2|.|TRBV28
TGTGCCAGCAGTTTATCTCAGACTTGGGATGGCTACACCTTC
CASSLSQTWDGYTF
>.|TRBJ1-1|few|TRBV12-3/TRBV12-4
TGTGCCAGCAGTTTAATGTCGGGCACTGAAGCTTTCTTT
CASSLMSGTEAFF
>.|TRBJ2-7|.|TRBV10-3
TGTGCCATCAGTGAGTCGAAGGAGTCCTCCTACGAGCAGTACTTC
CAISESKESSYEQYF
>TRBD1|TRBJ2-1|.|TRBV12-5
TGTGCTAGTGGTTTGACCCGGGACAGGAGCGAGCAGTTCTTC
CASGLTRDRSEQFF
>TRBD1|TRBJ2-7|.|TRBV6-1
TGTGCCAGCAGTGACAGCCGGGACAGGGGGCTCGACGAGCAGTACTTC
CASSDSRDRGLDEQYF